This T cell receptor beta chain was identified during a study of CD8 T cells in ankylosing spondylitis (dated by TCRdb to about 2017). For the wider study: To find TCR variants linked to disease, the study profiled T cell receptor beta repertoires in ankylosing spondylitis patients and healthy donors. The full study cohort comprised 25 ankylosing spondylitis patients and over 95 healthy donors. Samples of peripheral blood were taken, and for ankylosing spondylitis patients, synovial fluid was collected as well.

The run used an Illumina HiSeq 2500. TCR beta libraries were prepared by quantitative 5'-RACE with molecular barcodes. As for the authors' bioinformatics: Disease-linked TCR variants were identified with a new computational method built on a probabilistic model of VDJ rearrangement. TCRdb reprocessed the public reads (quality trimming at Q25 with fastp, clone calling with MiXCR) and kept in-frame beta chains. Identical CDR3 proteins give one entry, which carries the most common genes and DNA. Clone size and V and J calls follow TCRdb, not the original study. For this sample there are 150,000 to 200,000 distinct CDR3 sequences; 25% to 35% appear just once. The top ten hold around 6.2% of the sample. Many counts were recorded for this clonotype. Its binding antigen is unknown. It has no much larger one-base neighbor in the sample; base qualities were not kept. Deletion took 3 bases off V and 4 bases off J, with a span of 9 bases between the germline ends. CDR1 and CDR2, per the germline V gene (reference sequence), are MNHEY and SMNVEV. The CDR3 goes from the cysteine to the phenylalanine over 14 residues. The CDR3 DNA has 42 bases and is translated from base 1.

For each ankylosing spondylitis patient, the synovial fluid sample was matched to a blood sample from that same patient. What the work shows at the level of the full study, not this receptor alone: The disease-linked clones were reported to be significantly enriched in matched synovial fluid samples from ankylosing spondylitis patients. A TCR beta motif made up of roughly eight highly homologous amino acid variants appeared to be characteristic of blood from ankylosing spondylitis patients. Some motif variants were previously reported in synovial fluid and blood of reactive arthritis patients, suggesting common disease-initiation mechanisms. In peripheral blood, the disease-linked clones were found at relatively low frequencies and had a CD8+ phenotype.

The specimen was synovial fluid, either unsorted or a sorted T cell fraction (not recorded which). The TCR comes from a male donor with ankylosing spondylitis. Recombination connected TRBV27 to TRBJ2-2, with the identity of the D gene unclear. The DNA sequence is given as TGTGCCAGCAGTTTTACCCCCACCACCGGGGAGCTGTTTTTT. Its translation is CASSFTPTTGELFF.